This T cell receptor beta chain was captured in a study of glioma-infiltrating T cells. Study outcomes and limitations: Non-neoplastic patients had below-expected tissue-blood divergence, while all gliomas exceeded expectation. Only very few CDR3 sequences appeared in both tissue and blood.

This clonotype was detected a few times. As yet, its antigen is unknown. Trimming stripped 4 bases from V and 9 bases from J, with 13 bases between. In germline, CDR1 is SNHLY, CDR2 FYNNEI. The CDR3 runs 13 residues. TCR alpha and beta CDR3 regions were amplified from RNA using iRepertoire nested multiplex PCR. Each CDR3 protein is one row after TCRdb ran MiXCR on the multiplex PCR reads. The repertoire holds approximately 110,000 distinct CDR3 sequences, more than 20% seen once, with over 12% in the top ten. The sequencing input was glioma tissue, nonneoplastic brain tissue, or PBMCs (not recorded which). This TCR came from a human donor with low-grade glioma or glioblastoma, undergoing nonglioma brain surgery, or in good health (not recorded which). The V and J genes are TRBV2 and TRBJ2-1, with D possibly matching TRBD2 (6 bases). The CDR3 sequence: CASSGGPGGEQFF. The CDR3 nucleotides are TGTGCCAGCAGTGGGGGCCCCGGGGGTGAGCAGTTCTTC.